This entry lists 9 T cell receptor beta chains sequenced from one sample in a study of blood T cell repertoires in COVID-19. The protocol was immunoSEQ multiplex PCR, while the TCRdb copy is restricted to in-frame clones and leaves out a portion. The sample carries 150,000 or so clones, around 90% recorded once. The specimen was PBMCs or T cells enriched from blood (not recorded which). The receptors here all came from a woman in her 40s who had been exposed to COVID-19.

This chain links TRBV6-5 with TRBJ2-5; possible D gene TRBD2, 6 bases. Deletions cut 6 bases from V and 4 bases from J, with 18 bases between. CDR3 length: 15 amino acids. In germline, CDR1 is MNHEY, CDR2 SVGAGI. The CDR3 spells CASRGGAGHRETQYF. DNA of the CDR3: TGTGCCAGCAGAGGAGGGGCAGGGCACAGAGAGACCCAGTACTTC.

The rearrangement uses TRBV11-2 and TRBJ1-1, with D possibly matching TRBD1 (5 bases). From germline, CDR1 is SGHAT and CDR2 FQNNGV. The length of the CDR3 is 13 residues. With 2 bases removed from V and 3 bases from J, the gap between germline ends came to 7 bases. CDR3 nucleotide sequence: TGTGCCAGCAGCTTACGGGGGGACACTGAAGCTTTCTTT. Translated: CASSLRGDTEAFF.

The genes are TRBV5-4 and TRBJ1-3; TRBD1 aligns across 7 bases. Germline CDR1 is SGHNT and CDR2 is YYREEE (reference sequence). The CDR3 is 16 residues long. Trimming cost V 0 bases and J 0 bases; bases outside gene matches: 3. The CDR3 bases are TGTGCCAGCAGCTTGGTGGGGACAGCCTCTGGAAACACCATATATTTT. Its protein product is CASSLVGTASGNTIYF.

J is TRBJ2-7 and V is TRBV10-1; 8 nucleotides line up with TRBD1. The CDR3 totals 15 residues. V shed 2 bases and J 3 bases; nucleotides not matched to a gene: 6. Germline CDR1 reads WNHNN; CDR2 reads SYGVQD (reference sequence). The CDR3 DNA reads as TGCGCCAGCAGTGAGGGCAGGGGGCTCCGCTACGAGCAGTACTTC. This codes for CASSEGRGLRYEQYF.

V is TRBV6-1 and J is TRBJ1-2; D perhaps matches TRBD1 (5 bases). The CDR3 is 14 residues long. Trimming cost V 2 bases and J 5 bases, with 12 bases left between them. CDR1 and CDR2 from the germline V gene are MNHNS and SASEGT. CDR3 sequence (DNA): TGTGCCAGCAGTGAATCGGCGACAGCTTATGGCTACACCTTC. Its protein product is CASSESATAYGYTF.

The CDR3 DNA reads as TGCGCCAGCAGCTTGATAGCGGGGGCCTACAATGAGCAGTTCTTC. Amino acid sequence: CASSLIAGAYNEQFF. V is TRBV5-1 and J is TRBJ2-1, with 9 bases fitting TRBD2. Germline CDR1 and CDR2: SGHRS and YFSETQ. Trimming cost V 1 base and J 2 bases; bases outside gene matches: 1. The CDR3 length is 15 residues.

The genes are TRBV25-1 and TRBJ2-1; no clear D. The germline V gene encodes CDR1 MGHDK and CDR2 SYGVNS. There are 14 residues in the CDR3. V was shortened by 4 bases and J by 3 bases, with 10 bases between the two germline ends. The CDR3 DNA reads TGTGCCAGCAGTGCCCGGGTCCTCTACAATGAGCAGTTCTTC. This sequence encodes CASSARVLYNEQFF.

The chain combines TRBV7-2 with TRBJ1-1; possibly TRBD1 for D (5 bases). With 4 bases removed from V and 5 bases from J, the gap between germline ends came to 11 bases. CDR3 length equals 13 residues. Germline V gene sequence: CDR1 SGHTA, CDR2 FQGNSA. For the CDR3, the DNA is TGTGCCAGCAGCTCCAGGGTTGAGACTGAAGCTTTCTTT. It codes for CASSSRVETEAFF. The full variable domain, with the rest looked up from reference TRBV7-2 and TRBJ1-1, is GAGVSQSPSNKVTEKGKDVELRCDPISGHTALYWYRQSLGQGLEFLIYFQGNSAPDKSGLPSDRFSAERTGGSVSTLTIQRTQQEDSAVYLCASSSRVETEAFFGQGTRLTVV.

V is TRBV7-2 and J is TRBJ1-5, with a tentative D call TRBD1 (6 bases). CDR3 size: 15 residues. Between the trimmed V and J ends, which lost 1 base and 5 bases, there was a span of 12 bases. In germline, CDR1 is SGHTA, CDR2 FQGNSA. The CDR3 spells CASSLVGAVDQPQHF. Here the CDR3 DNA reads TGTGCCAGCAGCTTAGTGGGGGCGGTTGATCAGCCCCAGCATTTT. The variable domain in full, with the rest retrieved from reference TRBV7-2 and TRBJ1-5, is GAGVSQSPSNKVTEKGKDVELRCDPISGHTALYWYRQSLGQGLEFLIYFQGNSAPDKSGLPSDRFSAERTGGSVSTLTIQRTQQEDSAVYLCASSLVGAVDQPQHFGDGTRLSIL.